These 22 T cell receptor beta chains originate from one sample sequenced in a study of brain T cells in children with intractable seizures (dated by TCRdb to about 2021). Sample time point, as interpreted from the label and publication: resected brain tissue, or blood drawn just prior to surgery. Library method: the immunoSEQ multiplex PCR assay. TCRdb mirrors the immuneACCESS table, restricted to in-frame sequences. Some clones are absent from its copies; in checked studies, under half trace to an unresolved V gene, and the reason for the others is unknown. Present in this sample are fewer than 150,000 clones, approximately 94% of which were seen just once. Of the sample, around 4.1% is held by the ten largest clones. The sequenced sample was peripheral blood, obtained at surgery. These receptor sequences come from a boy under three years old with hemimegalencephaly and intractable seizures.

The chain links TRBV12-3 or TRBV12-4 to TRBJ1-2; 8 positions agree with TRBD1. The ends lost 6 bases at V and 7 bases at J; junction bases unmatched: 4. There are 12 residues in the CDR3. The CDR3 loop reads CASSPGGAGYTF. In DNA, the CDR3 is TGTGCCAGCAGCCCAGGGGGCGCTGGCTACACCTTC.

J is TRBJ1-3 and V is TRBV11-2; D gene unclear. The CDR3 contains 11 residues. V was cut by 7 bases and J by 4 bases, with 5 bases left in between. CDR1 and CDR2 from the germline V gene are SGHAT and FQNNGV. DNA of the CDR3: TGTGCCAGCACCGTAGGAAACACCATATATTTT. Protein: CASTVGNTIYF. The whole variable domain, remainder taken from reference TRBV11-2 and TRBJ1-3, is EAGVAQSPRYKIIEKRQSVAFWCNPISGHATLYWYQQILGQGPKLLIQFQNNGVVDDSQLPKDRFSAERLKGVDSTLKIQPAKLEDSAVYLCASTVGNTIYFGEGSWLTVV.

In its sample, this clone was seen once. This chain joins TRBV29-1 and TRBJ2-5; tentatively, D is TRBD1 (7 bases). Germline V CDR1 and CDR2: SQVTM, ANQGSEA. Trimming pared 7 bases from V and 1 base from J, leaving 13 bases between. This CDR3 comprises 13 residues. The CDR3, as DNA: TGCAGCGCCAGGGGGGCGGTCCAAGAGACCCAGTACTTC. Translated, it gives CSARGAVQETQYF.

This clone was counted once. The J gene is TRBJ2-3, the V gene TRBV7-7; 10 bases agree with TRBD2. CDR1 and CDR2 from the germline V gene are SSHAT and FNYEAQ (reference sequence). The CDR3 totals 15 residues. V shed 5 bases and J 6 bases; nucleotides not matched to a gene: 8. The CDR3 DNA reads as TGTGCCAGCAGCCGTCTAGCGGGAGAGGGGGATACGCAGTATTTT. It encodes CASSRLAGEGDTQYF.

This chain uses TRBV4-1 with TRBJ2-5; 7 bases are shared with TRBD2. Germline V gene data show CDR1 as MGHRA and CDR2 as YSYEKL. The CDR3 is 15 amino acids. With V trimmed by 4 bases and J by 2 bases, 7 bases remained unmatched. The CDR3 reads CASSRQTSRQETQYF. CDR3 coding DNA: TGCGCCAGCAGCCGACAGACTAGCCGACAAGAGACCCAGTACTTC.

The chain recombines TRBV5-1 with TRBJ2-2; 9 bases agree with TRBD1. Losses at the gene ends were 2 bases for V and 4 bases for J; bases not matched to a gene: 0. Per the germline V gene, CDR1 is SGHRS and CDR2 is YFSETQ. CDR3 length equals 14 residues. CDR3 loop: CASSLQGATGELFF. The CDR3 nucleotides are TGCGCCAGCAGCTTACAGGGGGCCACCGGGGAGCTGTTTTTT.

The chain recombines TRBV19 with TRBJ2-5; 13 bases fit TRBD2. In germline, CDR1 is LNHDA, CDR2 SQIVND (reference sequence). This CDR3 comprises 15 residues. V was pared by 3 bases and J by 5 bases, with 3 bases of the junction left unmatched. The CDR3 protein is CASSISTSGGETQYF. CDR3 DNA: TGTGCCAGTAGTATTTCGACTAGCGGGGGGGAGACCCAGTACTTC.

The chain employs TRBV27 and TRBJ1-2; possible D gene TRBD1, 6 bases. V gave up 4 bases and J gave up 5 bases, with 8 bases separating them. Germline V gives CDR1 MNHEY, CDR2 SMNVEV (reference sequence). CDR3 length equals 12 residues. The CDR3 coding sequence is TGTGCCAGCAGTTCACAGGGATATGGCTACACCTTC. Translating it yields CASSSQGYGYTF.

The V call is TRBV7-9, the J call TRBJ2-7; D not resolved. The CDR3 covers 13 residues. Germline V gene lookup returns CDR1 SEHNR and CDR2 FQNEAQ (reference sequence). Trimming removed 0 bases at V and 6 bases at J, with 9 bases between. The CDR3 sequence: CASSLAPSPEQYF. The CDR3 DNA follows: TGTGCCAGCAGCTTAGCGCCAAGCCCCGAGCAGTACTTC. The entire variable domain, with the rest obtained from reference TRBV7-9 and TRBJ2-7, is as follows: DTGVSQNPRHKITKRGQNVTFRCDPISEHNRLYWYRQTLGQGPEFLTYFQNEAQLEKSRLLSDRFSAERPKGSFSTLEIQRTEQGDSAMYLCASSLAPSPEQYFGPGTRLTVT.

The chain is built from TRBV18 and TRBJ2-5, with 8 nucleotides matching TRBD1. The CDR3 is 17 amino acids. Per germline, CDR1 KGHSH and CDR2 LQKENI. The ends lost 3 bases at V and 4 bases at J; junction bases unmatched: 13. The CDR3 is CASSPQTGAWDTETQYF. CDR3 coding DNA: TGTGCCAGCTCACCGCAGACAGGGGCATGGGATACAGAGACCCAGTACTTC.

This chain connects TRBV28 to TRBJ1-4, with 7 positions matching TRBD1. Germline CDR1 reads MDHEN; CDR2 reads SYDVKM. The V gene end was trimmed by 6 bases and the J gene end by 11 bases; junction bases not matched to a gene: 9. This CDR3 contains 13 residues. The CDR3 DNA reads as TGTGCCAGCAGCTACAGGGGACGGGGGAAACTGTTTTTT. Encoded protein: CASSYRGRGKLFF.

The J gene is TRBJ2-4, the V gene TRBV28; D might be TRBD1 (5 bases). The germline V gene encodes CDR1 MDHEN and CDR2 SYDVKM. The V and J ends lost 3 bases and 7 bases respectively, with 13 bases between them. There are 14 residues in the CDR3. The DNA for the CDR3 is TGTGCCAGCAGTTTGGCAGGGTTAGAGAACATTCAGTACTTC. This sequence encodes CASSLAGLENIQYF.

V and J are TRBV5-1 and TRBJ2-3; TRBD2 matches 9 bases. CDR1 is SGHRS and CDR2 is YFSETQ in the germline V gene. V shed 6 bases and J 5 bases; nucleotides not matched to a gene: 10. This CDR3 contains 15 residues. CDR3 coding DNA: TGCGCCAGCACCCAGAGTAGCGGGAGTGTAGATACGCAGTATTTT. Protein product: CASTQSSGSVDTQYF.

The CDR3 is CASSSPGSAKNIQYF. As DNA, the CDR3 is TGTGCCAGCAGCTCCCCGGGGTCTGCCAAAAACATTCAGTACTTC. The V and J genes are TRBV7-9 and TRBJ2-4; TRBD2 is a possible D gene (5 bases). This CDR3 has 15 residues. V lost 4 bases to trimming and J lost 1 base, with 11 bases between them. Per the germline V gene, CDR1 is SEHNR and CDR2 is FQNEAQ (reference sequence).

V gene TRBV7-2 combines with J gene TRBJ2-1; 12 nucleotides align to TRBD2. V shed 3 bases and J 4 bases; nucleotides not matched to a gene: 1. The germline CDR1 and CDR2 sequences are SGHTA and FQGNSA. The CDR3 is 15 amino acids. CDR3 loop: CASSLTSGRYNEQFF. Written as DNA, the CDR3 is TGTGCCAGCAGCTTGACTAGCGGGAGATACAATGAGCAGTTCTTC.

The genes are TRBV3-1 (or the pseudogene TRBV3-2) and TRBJ1-1, with D maybe TRBD1 (5 bases). Trimming took off 2 bases at V and 4 bases at J, with 14 bases between the two ends. Germline V gene data show CDR1 as LGHDT and CDR2 as YNNKEL (reference sequence). The CDR3 is 15 residues long. The CDR3 coding sequence is TGTGCCAGCAGCCAATCTGTTGGAGGGGTCACTGAAGCTTTCTTT. Its protein product is CASSQSVGGVTEAFF.

The chain combines TRBV7-2 with TRBJ2-7; 8 nucleotides line up with TRBD1. With 5 bases clipped from V and 4 bases from J, the junction kept 10 bases outside the gene matches. Per germline, CDR1 SGHTA and CDR2 FQGNSA. There are 15 residues in the CDR3. The CDR3: CASSTQQGVGYEQYF. The CDR3, as DNA: TGTGCCAGCAGCACCCAACAGGGGGTGGGATACGAGCAGTACTTC.

The count of this clone is one. The chain has TRBV5-1 and TRBJ1-2; 8 nucleotides line up with TRBD1. CDR1 is SGHRS and CDR2 is YFSETQ in the germline V gene. The CDR3 is made up of 13 amino acids. The junction had 3 bases not matched to a gene; V was cut back by 4 bases and J by 4 bases. Here the CDR3 reads CASSAGQVYGYTF. The CDR3 DNA is TGCGCCAGCAGCGCGGGACAGGTCTATGGCTACACCTTC.

The chain joins TRBV18 to TRBJ1-2; D remains ambiguous. Trimming cost V 5 bases and J 8 bases, with 24 bases left between them. Germline loops: CDR1 KGHSH, CDR2 LQKENI. The length of the CDR3 is 16 residues. The CDR3: CASSSWATAINRGYTF. The CDR3 bases are TGTGCCAGCTCATCATGGGCTACAGCTATCAACCGCGGCTACACCTTC.

The chain links TRBV6-2 or TRBV6-3 to TRBJ2-7; D remains unclear. Germline CDR1 is MNHEY and CDR2 is SVGEGT. V lost 1 base and J lost 2, with 6 bases in between. The CDR3 is 13 residues long. The DNA for the CDR3 is TGTGCCAGCAGTTACTACTATACCTACGAGCAGTACTTC. The encoded protein is CASSYYYTYEQYF.

Concerning this clone: Different DNA sequences within this sample yield the same CDR3. The rearrangement uses TRBV28 and TRBJ2-5, with unresolved D. The CDR3 totals 13 residues. V dropped 3 bases and J dropped 5 bases, with 10 bases sitting between them. Germline V gene sequence: CDR1 MDHEN, CDR2 SYDVKM. DNA of the CDR3: TGTGCCAGCAGTTTTCGCGGTAGGGAGACCCAGTACTTC. This gives the protein CASSFRGRETQYF.

The genes are TRBV14 and TRBJ1-2, with D possibly matching TRBD1 (6 bases). V was cut by 4 bases and J by 4 bases, with 19 bases left in between. Looked up from germline, CDR1 is SGHDN and CDR2 is FVKESK. The CDR3 sequence is 16 residues long. CDR3: CASSPAGTWTSYGYTF. CDR3 DNA sequence: TGTGCCAGCAGCCCGGCCGGGACATGGACGTCCTATGGCTACACCTTC.